The 19 T cell receptor beta chains below come from one sample, sequenced in a study of identical twins. TCRdb reprocessed the 5' RACE reads via MiXCR and lists one record per CDR3 protein. Of about 690,000 distinct CDR3 sequences detected, over 5% appear once; the ten largest clones hold around 1.9%. The material sequenced was naive T cells sorted from blood. The origin of the receptors is a man aged 18-30 years in good health.

There are many counts of this clonotype. CDR3 in DNA: TGCGCCAGCCGGAAGACAGGAACACTAGCGGAGGCATATACGCAGTATTTT. It yields the protein CASRKTGTLAEAYTQYF. This chain links TRBV5-1 with TRBJ2-3; 8 positions match TRBD2. Germline V CDR1 and CDR2: SGHRS, YFSETQ. The CDR3 loop spans 17 amino acids. Trimming removed 7 bases from V and 7 bases from J; junction bases left unmatched: 20.

The chain is built from TRBV4-3 and TRBJ2-2; TRBD2 aligns across 7 bases. From germline, CDR1 is LGHNA and CDR2 YSLEER. The CDR3 contains 14 residues. Trimming at V came to 2 bases and at J to 7 bases, leaving 4 bases not matched to a gene. CDR3: CASSQRGEGGELFF. CDR3 sequence (DNA): TGCGCCAGCAGCCAACGGGGGGAGGGCGGGGAGCTGTTTTTT.

This clonotype was counted at least ten times. The gene calls are TRBV5-1 and TRBJ2-2; no clear D. The length of the CDR3 is 14 residues. Trimming took off 2 bases at V and 5 bases at J, with 10 bases between the two ends. The V gene's germline CDR1 is SGHRS and CDR2 YFSETQ. CDR3 in amino acids: CASSLARETGELFF. CDR3 coding DNA: TGCGCCAGCAGCTTAGCCAGAGAAACCGGGGAGCTGTTTTTT.

This clonotype was seen ten or more times. The CDR3 DNA is TGCGCCAGCAGTCCGGCGGGAGGATATGAGACCCAGTACTTC. Amino acid sequence: CASSPAGGYETQYF. J is TRBJ2-5 and V is TRBV5-1; 8 bases align to TRBD2. J lost 5 bases, V lost 5 bases, and 8 bases had no gene match. Germline loops: CDR1 SGHRS, CDR2 YFSETQ. The CDR3 has 14 amino acids.

This clonotype was detected ten times or more. CDR3 protein: CASSPGGGRGTDTQYF. In DNA form, the CDR3 reads TGCGCCAGCAGCCCAGGGGGAGGGAGGGGCACAGATACGCAGTATTTT. The V and J genes are TRBV5-1 and TRBJ2-3; either TRBD1 or TRBD2 may supply D (7 bases each). Trimming shortened V by 4 bases and J by 1 base, and 16 bases separated the two germline ends. Looked up from germline, CDR1 is SGHRS and CDR2 is YFSETQ. This CDR3 comprises 16 residues. Filled out from reference TRBV5-1 and TRBJ2-3, the complete variable domain reads KAGVTQTPRYLIKTRGQQVTLSCSPISGHRSVSWYQQTPGQGLQFLFEYFSETQRNKGNFPGRFSGRQFSNSRSEMNVSTLELGDSALYLCASSPGGGRGTDTQYFGPGTRLTVL.

The chain joins TRBV2 to TRBJ1-3; perhaps TRBD1 as D (5 bases). The CDR3 length is 17 residues. Germline V gives CDR1 SNHLY, CDR2 FYNNEI. V was clipped by 2 bases and J by 0 bases, with 14 bases between them. CDR3 bases: TGTGCCAGCAGTGAAACACCACAGGCCGGCTCTGGAAACACCATATATTTT. Translating gives CASSETPQAGSGNTIYF.

This chain uses TRBV7-2 with TRBJ2-1; 11 nucleotides align to TRBD2. V lost 5 bases and J lost 12; bases outside the gene matches: 9. CDR1 and CDR2 (germline): SGHTA, FQGNSA. The CDR3 consists of 14 residues. CDR3 DNA: TGTGCCAGCAGCCTCCAATCGGGACTAGCGGCGCAGTTCTTC. As protein: CASSLQSGLAAQFF.

This clonotype was found a few times. This CDR3 reads CASSLEPGPDYEQYF. CDR3 DNA: TGTGCCAGCAGCTTGGAGCCGGGACCAGACTACGAGCAGTACTTC. The rearrangement links TRBV5-5 to TRBJ2-7; D tentatively fits TRBD1 or TRBD2 (5 bases each). Germline CDR1 and CDR2: SGHKS and YYEKEE (reference sequence). V was cut by 0 bases and J by 3 bases, with 13 bases left in between. CDR3 length equals 15 residues.

This clonotype has a handful of counts. The rearrangement uses TRBV18 and TRBJ2-2; D is unresolved. This CDR3 has 17 residues. CDR1 is KGHSH and CDR2 is LQKENI in the germline V gene. Trimming took off 0 bases at V and 0 bases at J, with 11 bases between the two ends. CDR3 region: CASSPPKGTPNTGELFF. In DNA form, the CDR3 reads TGTGCCAGCTCACCACCGAAGGGAACTCCGAACACCGGGGAGCTGTTTTTT.

This clonotype was picked up many times. This chain uses TRBV20-1 with TRBJ2-1; 10 nucleotides align to TRBD2. The CDR3 has 16 amino acids. Germline V CDR1 and CDR2: DFQATT, SNEGSKA (reference sequence). V shed 1 base and J 3 bases; nucleotides not matched to a gene: 6. CDR3 loop: CSARASWTSGYNEQFF. The CDR3 DNA follows: TGCAGTGCTAGAGCCTCATGGACTAGCGGCTACAATGAGCAGTTCTTC.

The sample holds many counts of this clonotype. The J gene is TRBJ2-3, the V gene TRBV6-2 or TRBV6-3, with 7 bases that match TRBD2. The germline CDR1 and CDR2 sequences are MNHEY and SVGEGT. Losses at the gene ends were 5 bases for V and 3 bases for J; bases not matched to a gene: 5. CDR3 length equals 14 residues. The CDR3 region is CASSTGTTTDTQYF. CDR3 in DNA: TGTGCCAGCAGTACCGGGACTACTACAGATACGCAGTATTTT.

The table lists this clonotype with a few counts. The V call is TRBV30, the J call TRBJ2-1; D gene uncertain. The CDR3 is 12 amino acids. Germline CDR1 is GTSNPN and CDR2 is SVGIG (reference sequence). Between the trimmed V and J ends, which lost 4 bases and 9 bases, there was a span of 13 bases. The CDR3 here is CAWNAVRVEQFF. The CDR3 DNA is TGTGCCTGGAACGCAGTCCGGGTTGAGCAGTTCTTC.

The rearrangement links TRBV11-2 to TRBJ2-2; D is unresolved. The CDR3 spans 15 residues. V was clipped by 1 base and J by 0 bases, with 6 bases between them. Germline CDR1 reads SGHAT; CDR2 reads FQNNGV. CDR3 nucleotides: TGTGCCAGCAGCTTAGTTCGCACGAACACCGGGGAGCTGTTTTTT. Encoded protein: CASSLVRTNTGELFF.

The chain couples TRBV20-1 to TRBJ2-5; the D gene could be TRBD1 or TRBD2 (5 bases each). CDR1 is DFQATT and CDR2 is SNEGSKA in the germline V gene (reference sequence). This CDR3 has 10 amino acids. CDR3 nucleotides: TGCAGCGGGGCGGGAGAGACCCAGTACTTC. As protein: CSGAGETQYF.

CDR3 sequence reads: CATSAVAGAHNEQFF. The DNA for the CDR3 is TGTGCCACCAGTGCGGTAGCGGGAGCCCACAATGAGCAGTTCTTC. V and J are TRBV24-1 and TRBJ2-1; the match to TRBD2 covers 9 bases. J lost 5 bases, V lost 5 bases, and 6 bases had no gene match. Germline V gene data show CDR1 as KGHDR and CDR2 as SFDVKD. The CDR3 is 15 amino acids.

This clonotype has a count of ten or more. The gene calls are TRBV20-1 and TRBJ2-2; D unclear. The CDR3 totals 16 residues. V was pared by 0 bases and J by 4 bases, with 15 bases between. Looked up from germline, CDR1 is DFQATT and CDR2 is SNEGSKA (reference sequence). For the CDR3, the DNA is TGCAGTGCTAGAGATCCCCGGCGGCCTAGCACCGGGGAGCTGTTTTTT. It yields the protein CSARDPRRPSTGELFF.

This clonotype was recorded many times. The CDR3: CASSPIGGNTEAFF. CDR3 nucleotides: TGCGCCAGCAGCCCAATTGGTGGGAACACTGAAGCTTTCTTT. This rearrangement joins TRBV5-1 to TRBJ1-1; no clear D. V shed 4 bases and J shed 1 base, with 11 bases lying between them. In germline, CDR1 is SGHRS, CDR2 YFSETQ. The CDR3 totals 14 residues.

This clonotype was recorded a few times. The rearrangement links TRBV2 to TRBJ2-2; D call uncertain. The CDR3 is made up of 15 amino acids. Germline values: CDR1 SNHLY, CDR2 FYNNEI. Trimming removed 7 bases at V and 2 bases at J, with 14 bases between. DNA of the CDR3: TGTGCCAGCAACCCGGGCCAGTCCAACACCGGGGAGCTGTTTTTT. This codes for CASNPGQSNTGELFF.

This clonotype was observed a handful of times. The CDR3 reads CSAPPEVLAGPNRVSYEQYV. The CDR3 coding sequence is TGCAGTGCACCCCCCGAGGTACTAGCGGGACCTAACCGGGTATCCTACGAGCAGTACGTC. The J gene is TRBJ2-7, the V gene TRBV20-1, with TRBD2 matching 10 bases. Per the germline V gene, CDR1 is DFQATT and CDR2 is SNEGSKA (reference sequence). This CDR3 region has 20 residues. V was clipped by 6 bases and J by 1 base; unmatched bases: 24.